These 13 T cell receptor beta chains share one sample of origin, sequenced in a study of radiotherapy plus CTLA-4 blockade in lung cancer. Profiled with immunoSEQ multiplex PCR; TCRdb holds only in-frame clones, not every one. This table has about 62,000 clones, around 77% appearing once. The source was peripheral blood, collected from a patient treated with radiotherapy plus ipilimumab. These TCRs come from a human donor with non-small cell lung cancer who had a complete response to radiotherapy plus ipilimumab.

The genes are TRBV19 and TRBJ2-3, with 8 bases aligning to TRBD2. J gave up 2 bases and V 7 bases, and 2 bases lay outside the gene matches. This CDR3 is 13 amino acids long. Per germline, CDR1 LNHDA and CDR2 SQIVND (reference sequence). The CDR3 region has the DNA TGTGCCAGTAAGCGGGAGCCCACAGATACGCAGTATTTT. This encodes CASKREPTDTQYF.

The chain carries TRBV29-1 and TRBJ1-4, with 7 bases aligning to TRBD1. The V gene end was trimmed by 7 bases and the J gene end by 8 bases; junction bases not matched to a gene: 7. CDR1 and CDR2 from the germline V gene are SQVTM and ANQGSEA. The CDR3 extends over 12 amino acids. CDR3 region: CSARQGMEKLFF. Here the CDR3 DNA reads TGCAGCGCTCGACAGGGAATGGAAAAACTGTTTTTT.

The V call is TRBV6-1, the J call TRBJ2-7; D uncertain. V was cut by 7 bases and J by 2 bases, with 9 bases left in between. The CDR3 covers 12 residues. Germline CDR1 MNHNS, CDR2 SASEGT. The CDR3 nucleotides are TGTGCCAGCACTGACAACACCTACGAGCAGTACTTC. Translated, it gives CASTDNTYEQYF.

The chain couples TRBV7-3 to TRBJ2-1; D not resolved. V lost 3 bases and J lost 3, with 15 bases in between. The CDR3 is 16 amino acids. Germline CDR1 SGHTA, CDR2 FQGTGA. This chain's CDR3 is CASSLRPTTLYNEQFF. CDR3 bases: TGTGCCAGCAGCTTGCGTCCCACTACTCTCTACAATGAGCAGTTCTTC. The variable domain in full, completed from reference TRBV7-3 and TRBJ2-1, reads GAGVSQTPSNKVTEKGKYVELRCDPISGHTALYWYRQSLGQGPEFLIYFQGTGAADDSGLPNDRFFAVRPEGSVSTLKIQRTERGDSAVYLCASSLRPTTLYNEQFFGPGTRLTVL.

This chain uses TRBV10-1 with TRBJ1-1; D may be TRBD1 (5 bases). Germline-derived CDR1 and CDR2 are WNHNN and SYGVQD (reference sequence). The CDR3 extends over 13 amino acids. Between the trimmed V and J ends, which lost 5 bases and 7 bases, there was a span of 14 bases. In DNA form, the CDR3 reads TGCGCCAGCAGTATTAGGGAAGGGGATGAAGCTTTCTTT. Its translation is CASSIREGDEAFF.

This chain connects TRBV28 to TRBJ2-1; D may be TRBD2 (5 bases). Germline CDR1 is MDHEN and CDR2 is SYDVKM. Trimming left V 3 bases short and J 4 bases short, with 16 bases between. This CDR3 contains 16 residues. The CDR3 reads CASSFMRAPTYNEQFF. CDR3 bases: TGTGCCAGCAGTTTTATGAGGGCCCCCACGTACAATGAGCAGTTCTTC. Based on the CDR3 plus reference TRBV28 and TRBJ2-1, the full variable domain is DVKVTQSSRYLVKRTGEKVFLECVQDMDHENMFWYRQDPGLGLRLIYFSYDVKMKEKGDIPEGYSVSREKKERFSLILESASTNQTSMYLCASSFMRAPTYNEQFFGPGTRLTVL.

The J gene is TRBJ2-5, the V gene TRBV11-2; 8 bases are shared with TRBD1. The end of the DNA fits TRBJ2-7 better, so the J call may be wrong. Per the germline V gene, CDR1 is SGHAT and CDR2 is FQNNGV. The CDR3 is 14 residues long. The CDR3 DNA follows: TGTGCCAGCAGCTTAGTAGTCAGGGGGCACGAGCAGTACTTC. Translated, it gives CASSLVVRGHEQYF.

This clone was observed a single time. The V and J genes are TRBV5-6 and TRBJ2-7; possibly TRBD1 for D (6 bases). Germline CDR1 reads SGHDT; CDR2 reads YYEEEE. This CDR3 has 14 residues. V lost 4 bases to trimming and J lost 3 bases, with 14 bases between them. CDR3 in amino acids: CASSRSDRYYEQYF. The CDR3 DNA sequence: TGTGCCAGCAGCCGCTCGGACAGATACTACGAGCAGTACTTC.

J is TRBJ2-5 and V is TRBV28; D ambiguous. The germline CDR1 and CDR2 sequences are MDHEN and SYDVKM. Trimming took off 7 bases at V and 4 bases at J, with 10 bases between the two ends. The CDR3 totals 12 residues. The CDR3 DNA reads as TGTGCCAGCATCAGACACGGAGAGACCCAGTACTTC. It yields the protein CASIRHGETQYF.

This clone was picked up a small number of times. Here the CDR3 reads CASSSLYQPQHF. The CDR3 nucleotides read TGTGCCAGCAGTTCCCTCTATCAGCCCCAGCATTTT. This sequence joins TRBV28 and TRBJ1-5; D uncertain. Germline-derived CDR1 and CDR2 are MDHEN and SYDVKM. The CDR3 has 12 amino acids. V gave up 4 bases and J gave up 5 bases, with 6 bases separating them.

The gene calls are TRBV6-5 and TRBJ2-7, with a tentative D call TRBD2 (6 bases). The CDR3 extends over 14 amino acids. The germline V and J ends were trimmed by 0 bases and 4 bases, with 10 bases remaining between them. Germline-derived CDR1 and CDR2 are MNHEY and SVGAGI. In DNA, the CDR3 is TGTGCCAGCAGTTACTCAAGACGGGGGTACGAGCAGTACTTC. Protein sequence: CASSYSRRGYEQYF.

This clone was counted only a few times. CDR3 residues: CASSPWRGGDNEKLFF. CDR3 nucleotide sequence: TGTGCCAGCTCACCATGGAGGGGAGGAGATAATGAAAAACTGTTTTTT. The gene calls are TRBV18 and TRBJ1-4, with TRBD1 as a possible D gene (5 bases). Germline CDR1 reads KGHSH; CDR2 reads LQKENI. Trimming removed 2 bases from V and 4 bases from J, with 14 bases in between. The CDR3 is made up of 16 amino acids.

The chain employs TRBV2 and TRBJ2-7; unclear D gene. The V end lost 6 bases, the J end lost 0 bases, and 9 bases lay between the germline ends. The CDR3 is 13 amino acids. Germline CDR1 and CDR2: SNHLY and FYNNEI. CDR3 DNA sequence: TGTGCCAGCAGGCCGCTATACTCCTACGAGCAGTACTTC. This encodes CASRPLYSYEQYF.